This TCR beta chain was sequenced for a study of regulatory T cells in long-lasting Graves disease. In the case of this clonotype: Its antigen is not known.

Time point indicated: persistent/refractory GD, antithyroid drugs over 5 years with positive TRAb. PBMCs provided the RNA from which the TCR library was made. Patients were from an endocrinology department in Xi'an, China. Arm-PCR of CDR3 regions with iRepertoire HTBI primers generated TCR beta libraries. How the authors handled the data: The samples yielded 50 to 80 TRBV and 14 TRBJ segments. TCRdb re-analysed the multiplex PCR reads in MiXCR, keeping a single row per CDR3 protein. TCRdb assigned the V and J calls; the authors' analysis was not used. The repertoire has roughly 450,000 distinct CDR3 sequences, less than 25% of them found once; the top ten carry 7% to 9.5%. Whole-study results and caveats: Under persistent disease, TRBV28, TRBJ1-2 and TRBJ2-5 were used preferentially. Persistent-disease Graves' patients showed less TCR diversity than new cases.

Germline assignment: CDR1 LGHNA and CDR2 YSLEER. There are 18 residues in the CDR3. The trim removed 0 bases at V and 2 bases at J, leaving 4 bases unmatched. This specimen was peripheral blood mononuclear cells (PBMCs), taken when the disease was refractory, from a patient treated with antithyroid drugs. The chain is built from TRBV4-3 and TRBJ2-2, with 12 bases matching TRBD2. The source of this sequence is a female donor with Graves disease. DNA of the CDR3: TGCGCCAGCAGCCAAGATCTAGCGGGAGGGCCTAACACCGGGGAGCTGTTTTTT. Translated: CASSQDLAGGPNTGELFF.